This paragraph covers one T cell receptor (beta chain) sequence. The age range of participants was roughly 18 to 90 years, with residence in about two dozen US areas. Self-reported history from a screening survey and questionnaire set each donor's cohort. The V segment lost 4 bases and the J segment 4 bases; nucleotides outside the gene matches: 3. The CDR3 has 14 amino acids. Per the germline V gene, CDR1 is LGHNA and CDR2 is YSLEER. The data were obtained in a study of blood T cell repertoires in COVID-19. The protocol was immunoSEQ multiplex PCR, while the TCRdb copy is restricted to in-frame clones and leaves out a portion. The data hold 400,000 to 550,000 clones, with 87% observed a single time.

Sequenced material: PBMCs or T cells enriched from blood (not recorded which). V is TRBV4-3 and J is TRBJ2-7; TRBD1 aligns across 11 bases. The sequence was obtained from a woman aged 18-30 years with acute COVID-19. The CDR3, as DNA: TGCGCCAGCAGCCCAGGACAGGGGGCTTACGAGCAGTACTTC. Its translation: CASSPGQGAYEQYF.